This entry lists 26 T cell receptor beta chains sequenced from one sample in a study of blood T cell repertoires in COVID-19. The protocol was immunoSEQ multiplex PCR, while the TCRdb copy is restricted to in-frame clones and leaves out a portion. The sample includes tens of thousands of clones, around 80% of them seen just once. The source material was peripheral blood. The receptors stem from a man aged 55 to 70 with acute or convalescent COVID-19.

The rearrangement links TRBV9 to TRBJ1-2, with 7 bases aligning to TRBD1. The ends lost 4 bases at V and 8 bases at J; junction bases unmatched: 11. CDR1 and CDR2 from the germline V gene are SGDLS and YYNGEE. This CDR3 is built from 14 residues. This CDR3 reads CASSLTQMGQGYTF. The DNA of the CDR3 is TGTGCCAGCAGCCTTACCCAAATGGGACAGGGCTACACCTTC.

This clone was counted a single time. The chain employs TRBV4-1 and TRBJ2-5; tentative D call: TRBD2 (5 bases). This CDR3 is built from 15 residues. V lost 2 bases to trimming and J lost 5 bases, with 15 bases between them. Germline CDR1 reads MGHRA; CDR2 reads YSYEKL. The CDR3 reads CASSQREAYGETQYF. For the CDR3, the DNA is TGCGCCAGCAGCCAACGGGAAGCGTACGGGGAGACCCAGTACTTC.

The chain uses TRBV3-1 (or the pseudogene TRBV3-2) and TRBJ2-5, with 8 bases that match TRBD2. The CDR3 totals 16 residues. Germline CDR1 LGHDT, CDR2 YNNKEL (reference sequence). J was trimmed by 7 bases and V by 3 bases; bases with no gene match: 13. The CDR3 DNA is TGTGCCAGCAGCCACCCACGCGGGGGGCTATACCGGACCCAGTACTTC. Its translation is CASSHPRGGLYRTQYF.

CDR3 region: CAISPGGLGQPQHF. CDR3 in DNA: TGTGCCATCAGTCCCGGCGGCCTTGGTCAGCCCCAGCATTTT. This rearrangement joins TRBV10-3 to TRBJ1-5, with D hard to call. The length of the CDR3 is 14 residues. Trimming shortened V by 5 bases and J by 6 bases, and 14 bases separated the two germline ends. Germline V gene data show CDR1 as ENHRY and CDR2 as SYGVKD.

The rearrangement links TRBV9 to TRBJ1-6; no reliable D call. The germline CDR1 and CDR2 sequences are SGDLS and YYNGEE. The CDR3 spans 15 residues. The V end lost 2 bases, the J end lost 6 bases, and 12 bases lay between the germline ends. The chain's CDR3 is CASSVHGSSNSPLHF. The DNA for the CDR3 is TGTGCCAGCAGCGTCCACGGGAGCAGTAATTCACCCCTCCACTTT.

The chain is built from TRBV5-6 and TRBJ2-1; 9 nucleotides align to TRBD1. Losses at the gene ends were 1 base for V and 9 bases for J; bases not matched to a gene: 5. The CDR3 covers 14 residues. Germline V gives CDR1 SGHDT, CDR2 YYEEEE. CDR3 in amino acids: CASSLWDRVGEQFF. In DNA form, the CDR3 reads TGTGCCAGCAGCTTGTGGGACAGGGTGGGTGAGCAGTTCTTC.

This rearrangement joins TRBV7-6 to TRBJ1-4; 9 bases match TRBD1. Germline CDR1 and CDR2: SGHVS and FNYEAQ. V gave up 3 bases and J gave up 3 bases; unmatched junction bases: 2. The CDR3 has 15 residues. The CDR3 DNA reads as TGTGCCAGCAGCTTCGGACAGGGGTCTAATGAAAAACTGTTTTTT. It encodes CASSFGQGSNEKLFF.

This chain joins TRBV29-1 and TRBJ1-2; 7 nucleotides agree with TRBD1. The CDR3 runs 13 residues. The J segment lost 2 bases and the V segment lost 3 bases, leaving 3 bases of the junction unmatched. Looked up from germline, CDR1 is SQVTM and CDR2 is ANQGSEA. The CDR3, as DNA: TGCAGCGTTGATGAGACAGGGAACTATGGCTACACCTTC. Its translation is CSVDETGNYGYTF. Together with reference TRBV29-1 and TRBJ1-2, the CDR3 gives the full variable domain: SAVISQKPSRDICQRGTSLTIQCQVDSQVTMMFWYRQQPGQSLTLIATANQGSEATYESGFVIDKFPISRPNLTFSTLTVSNMSPEDSSIYLCSVDETGNYGYTFGSGTRLTVV.

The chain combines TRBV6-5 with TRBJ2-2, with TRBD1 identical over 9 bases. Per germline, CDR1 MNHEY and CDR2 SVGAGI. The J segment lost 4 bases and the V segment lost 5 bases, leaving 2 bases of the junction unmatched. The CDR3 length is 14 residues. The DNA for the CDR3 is TGTGCCAGCAGTAAGACAGGGGGCACCGGGGAGCTGTTTTTT. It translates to CASSKTGGTGELFF.

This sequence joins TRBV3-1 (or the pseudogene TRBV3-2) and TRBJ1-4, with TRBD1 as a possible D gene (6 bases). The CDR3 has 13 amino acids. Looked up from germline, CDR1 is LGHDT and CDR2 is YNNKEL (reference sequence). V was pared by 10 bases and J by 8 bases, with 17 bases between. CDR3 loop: CATKRGAGEKLFF. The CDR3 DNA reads TGTGCCACCAAACGGGGGGCTGGCGAAAAACTGTTTTTT.

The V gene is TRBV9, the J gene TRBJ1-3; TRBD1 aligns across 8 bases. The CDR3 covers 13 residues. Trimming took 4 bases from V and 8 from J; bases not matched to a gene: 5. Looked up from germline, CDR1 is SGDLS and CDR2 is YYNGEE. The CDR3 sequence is CASSSGTGDTIYF. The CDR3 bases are TGTGCCAGCAGCTCCGGGACAGGAGACACCATATATTTT.

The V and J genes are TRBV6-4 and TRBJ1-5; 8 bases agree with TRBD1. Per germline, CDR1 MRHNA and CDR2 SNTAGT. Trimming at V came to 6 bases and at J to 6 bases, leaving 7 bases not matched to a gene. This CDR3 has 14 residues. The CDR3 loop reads CASSGQGGGQPQHF. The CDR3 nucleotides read TGTGCCAGCAGCGGACAGGGAGGGGGTCAGCCCCAGCATTTT.

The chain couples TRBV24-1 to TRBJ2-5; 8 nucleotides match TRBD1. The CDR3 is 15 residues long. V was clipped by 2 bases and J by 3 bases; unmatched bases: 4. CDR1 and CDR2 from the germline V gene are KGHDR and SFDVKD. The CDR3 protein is CATSDYGQGKETQYF. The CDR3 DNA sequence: TGTGCCACCAGTGATTATGGACAGGGTAAAGAGACCCAGTACTTC.

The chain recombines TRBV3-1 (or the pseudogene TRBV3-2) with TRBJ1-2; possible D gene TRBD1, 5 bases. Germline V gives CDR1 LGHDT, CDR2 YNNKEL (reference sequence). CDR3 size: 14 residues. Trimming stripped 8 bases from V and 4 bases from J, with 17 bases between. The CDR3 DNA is TGTGCCAGCGCCTTTGGCGGGACCCTCTATGGCTACACCTTC. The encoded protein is CASAFGGTLYGYTF.

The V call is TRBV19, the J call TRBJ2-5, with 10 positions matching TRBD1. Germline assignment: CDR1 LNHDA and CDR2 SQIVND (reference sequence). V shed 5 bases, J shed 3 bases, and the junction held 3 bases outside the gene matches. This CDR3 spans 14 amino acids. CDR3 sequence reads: CASSFGTGEETQYF. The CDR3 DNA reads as TGTGCCAGTAGTTTCGGGACAGGGGAAGAGACCCAGTACTTC.

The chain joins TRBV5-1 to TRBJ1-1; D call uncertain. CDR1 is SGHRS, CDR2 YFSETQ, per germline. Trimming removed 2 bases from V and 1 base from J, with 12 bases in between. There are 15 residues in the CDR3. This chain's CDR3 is CASSFGPGSNTEAFF. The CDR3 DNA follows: TGCGCCAGCAGCTTCGGCCCGGGGTCGAACACTGAAGCTTTCTTT.

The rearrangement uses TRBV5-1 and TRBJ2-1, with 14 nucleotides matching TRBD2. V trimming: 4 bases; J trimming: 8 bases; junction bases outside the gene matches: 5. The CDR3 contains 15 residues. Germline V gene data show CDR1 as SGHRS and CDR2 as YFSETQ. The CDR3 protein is CASSPGTSGGDEQFF. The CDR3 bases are TGCGCCAGCAGCCCCGGGACTAGCGGGGGTGATGAGCAGTTCTTC.

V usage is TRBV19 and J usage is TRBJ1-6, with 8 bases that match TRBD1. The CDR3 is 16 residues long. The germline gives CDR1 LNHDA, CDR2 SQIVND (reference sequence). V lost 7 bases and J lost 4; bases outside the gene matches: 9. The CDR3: CASTYSRDRYNSPLHF. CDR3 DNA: TGTGCCAGTACTTACTCCCGGGACAGGTATAATTCACCCCTCCACTTT.

CDR3 in DNA: TGTGCCAGCAGCTTACTGACAGGGAAGGTGGGGTACACTGAAGCTTTCTTT. Residues: CASSLLTGKVGYTEAFF. This chain uses TRBV7-8 with TRBJ1-1; 7 bases map to TRBD1. Germline CDR1 and CDR2: SGHVS and FQNEAQ. The CDR3 is 17 amino acids. The ends lost 2 bases at V and 3 bases at J; junction bases unmatched: 12.

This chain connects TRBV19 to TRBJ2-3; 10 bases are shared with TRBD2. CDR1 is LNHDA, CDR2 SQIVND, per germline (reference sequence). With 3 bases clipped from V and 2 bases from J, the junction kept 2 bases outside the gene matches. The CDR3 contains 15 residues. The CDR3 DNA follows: TGTGCCAGTAGTATGACTAGCGGGTACACAGATACGCAGTATTTT. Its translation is CASSMTSGYTDTQYF.

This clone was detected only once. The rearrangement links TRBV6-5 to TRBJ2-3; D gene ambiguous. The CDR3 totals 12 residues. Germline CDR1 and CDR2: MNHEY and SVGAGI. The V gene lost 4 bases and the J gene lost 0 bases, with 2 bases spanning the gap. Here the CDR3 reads CASSSSTDTQYF. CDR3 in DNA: TGTGCCAGCAGTTCGAGCACAGATACGCAGTATTTT.

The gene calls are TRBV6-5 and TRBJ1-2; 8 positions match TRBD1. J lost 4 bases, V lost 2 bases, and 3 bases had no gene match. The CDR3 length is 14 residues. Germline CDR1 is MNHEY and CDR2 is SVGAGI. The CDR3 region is CASSYMGTGYGYTF. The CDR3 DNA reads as TGTGCCAGCAGTTACATGGGGACAGGCTATGGCTACACCTTC.

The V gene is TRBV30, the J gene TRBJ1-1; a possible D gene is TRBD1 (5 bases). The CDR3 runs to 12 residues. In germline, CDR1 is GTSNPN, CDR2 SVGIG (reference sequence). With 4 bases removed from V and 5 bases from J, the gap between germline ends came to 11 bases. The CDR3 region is CAWTLKGTEAFF. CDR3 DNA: TGTGCCTGGACTCTAAAGGGGACTGAAGCTTTCTTT.

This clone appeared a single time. This CDR3 reads CASGLGGGSPLHF. The CDR3 bases are TGTGCTAGTGGTTTGGGCGGTGGTTCACCCCTCCACTTT. This chain connects TRBV12-5 to TRBJ1-6; D not certain. Germline loops: CDR1 LGHNT, CDR2 FRNRAP. The CDR3 runs to 13 residues. Trimming shortened V by 1 base and J by 9 bases, and 7 bases separated the two germline ends.

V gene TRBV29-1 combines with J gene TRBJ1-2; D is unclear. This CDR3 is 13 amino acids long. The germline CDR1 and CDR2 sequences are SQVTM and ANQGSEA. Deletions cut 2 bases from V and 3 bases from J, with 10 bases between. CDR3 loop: CSVEPTRDYGYTF. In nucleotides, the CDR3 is TGCAGCGTTGAACCAACTAGGGACTATGGCTACACCTTC.

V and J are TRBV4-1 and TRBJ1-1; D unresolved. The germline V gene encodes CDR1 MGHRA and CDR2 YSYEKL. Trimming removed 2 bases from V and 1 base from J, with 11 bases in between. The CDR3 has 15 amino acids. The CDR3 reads CASSQLNRPNTEAFF. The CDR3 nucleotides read TGCGCCAGCAGCCAATTAAACAGACCGAACACTGAAGCTTTCTTT.